This T cell receptor beta chain was identified during a study of T cell repertoires in aging, cancer and after chemotherapy. TRB rearrangements spanning V, D and J were amplified using mixed TRB-A/B primers. TCRdb independently ran MiXCR on the multiplex PCR reads; one entry per CDR3 protein. The sample consists of 1,500 to 2,000 distinct CDR3 sequences, approximately 60% of them appearing once. TCR beta rearrangements were amplified from peripheral blood genomic DNA. The CDR3 covers 12 residues. V lost 5 bases, J lost 4 bases, and 9 bases lay in between. The germline V gene encodes CDR1 MNHEY and CDR2 SVGEGT. Details on this clonotype: Antigen unknown.

Whole-study results and caveats: Immunological memory after chemotherapy cannot be judged from the repertoire data. In healthy donors, age-related TCR diversity loss mainly reflected lost richness. Median generation probability rose over the chemotherapy interval in each cancer cohort, suggesting rebound thymic output.

The chain couples TRBV6-2 or TRBV6-3 to TRBJ2-7; D gene unclear. The receptor comes from a human donor with a solid tumor. Sequencing was done on a sample of blood. The CDR3 region is CASSQRVYEQYF. The CDR3 DNA reads TGTGCCAGCAGTCAAAGGGTTTACGAGCAGTACTTC.